The 13 T cell receptor beta chains below all came from one sample that was sequenced in a study of shared clonotypes between healthy human individuals. Naive CD8 cells, CD45RO-negative and positively selected for CCR7, excluded terminally differentiated effector memory CD45RA+ cells. The protocol was immunoSEQ multiplex PCR, while the TCRdb copy is restricted to in-frame clones and leaves out a portion. Of about 2 million clones in the sample, about 95% were seen once. The source material was naive CD8+ T cells sorted from blood. Receptors originate from a man aged 18 to 29 in good health.

The CDR3 DNA is TGTGCCAGCAGCGTAGAGTCAGGAGCCGAGCAGTACTTC. As protein: CASSVESGAEQYF. V and J are TRBV9 and TRBJ2-7; no reliable D call. Germline assignment: CDR1 SGDLS and CDR2 YYNGEE. V was clipped by 0 bases and J by 6 bases, with 10 bases between them. The CDR3 spans 13 residues.

CDR3: CASSLAGGLKALTFF. The CDR3 nucleotides read TGTGCCAGCAGCTTAGCGGGGGGCCTGAAGGCCCTAACGTTCTTC. V usage is TRBV7-9 and J usage is TRBJ2-1; D tentatively fits TRBD1 or TRBD2 (6 bases each). CDR1 and CDR2 from the germline V gene are SEHNR and FQNEAQ (reference sequence). The V end was cut by 0 bases, the J end by 15 bases, with 21 bases between. The CDR3 spans 15 residues.

The gene calls are TRBV6-5 and TRBJ1-2; D is possibly TRBD1 (6 bases). CDR1 and CDR2 (germline): MNHEY, SVGAGI. Trimming took off 2 bases at V and 8 bases at J, with 12 bases between the two ends. This CDR3 is built from 13 residues. The CDR3 bases are TGTGCCAGCAGTTACGACAGGATGAGCGGCTACACCTTC. Protein: CASSYDRMSGYTF.

Details on this clone: Other DNA sequences from this sample encode an identical CDR3 as well. The chain links TRBV28 to TRBJ1-1; D gene unclear. This CDR3 contains 13 residues. CDR1 is MDHEN, CDR2 SYDVKM, per germline. V lost 2 bases and J 2 bases, leaving 6 bases between the germline ends. The CDR3 DNA sequence: TGTGCCAGCAGTTTAGAGGGTAACACTGAAGCTTTCTTT. Translated: CASSLEGNTEAFF.

V gene TRBV7-9 combines with J gene TRBJ2-2; the match to TRBD1 covers 12 bases. The CDR3 loop spans 15 amino acids. Trimming removed 4 bases from V and 6 bases from J; junction bases left unmatched: 3. The V gene's germline CDR1 is SEHNR and CDR2 FQNEAQ (reference sequence). CDR3 residues: CASSWGQGAAGELFF. CDR3 sequence (DNA): TGTGCCAGCAGCTGGGGACAGGGGGCTGCCGGGGAGCTGTTTTTT. Full variable domain (outside the CDR3, taken from reference TRBV7-9 and TRBJ2-2): DTGVSQNPRHKITKRGQNVTFRCDPISEHNRLYWYRQTLGQGPEFLTYFQNEAQLEKSRLLSDRFSAERPKGSFSTLEIQRTEQGDSAMYLCASSWGQGAAGELFFGEGSRLTVL.

This clone was seen a single time. The chain combines TRBV7-9 with TRBJ1-6, with 9 nucleotides matching TRBD1. V shed 4 bases and J 7 bases; nucleotides not matched to a gene: 11. The CDR3 contains 17 residues. The germline gives CDR1 SEHNR, CDR2 FQNEAQ (reference sequence). CDR3 DNA: TGTGCCAGCAGCTCCCCGGGACAGGGCACTCGAAATTCACCCCTCCACTTT. It specifies CASSSPGQGTRNSPLHF.

This chain joins TRBV5-8 and TRBJ2-1, with TRBD1 matching 7 bases. The CDR3 sequence is 15 residues long. J was trimmed by 4 bases and V by 2 bases; bases with no gene match: 6. In germline, CDR1 is SGHTS, CDR2 YDEGEE. CDR3 sequence: CASSLGQQGYNEQFF. The CDR3 DNA follows: TGTGCCAGCAGCTTAGGTCAACAGGGGTACAATGAGCAGTTCTTC.

The CDR3 region is CASSDAPGLEYNEQFF. CDR3 nucleotide sequence: TGCGCCAGCAGTGATGCACCCGGACTAGAATACAATGAGCAGTTCTTC. The chain links TRBV10-1 to TRBJ2-1; the match to TRBD2 covers 7 bases. The V gene's germline CDR1 is WNHNN and CDR2 SYGVQD (reference sequence). Unmatched junction bases numbered 9, after V lost 3 bases and J lost 4 bases. CDR3 length: 16 residues.

This clone was found once. This sequence joins TRBV4-1 and TRBJ1-5, with D possibly being TRBD1 (5 bases). The CDR3 spans 15 residues. Germline CDR1 is MGHRA and CDR2 is YSYEKL. Between the trimmed V and J ends, which lost 3 bases and 5 bases, there was a span of 14 bases. CDR3 sequence reads: CASSQTGGGYQPQHF. In DNA form, the CDR3 reads TGCGCCAGCAGCCAGACTGGGGGTGGATATCAGCCCCAGCATTTT.

J is TRBJ2-7 and V is TRBV5-6; TRBD2 matches 13 bases. Germline V gene sequence: CDR1 SGHDT, CDR2 YYEEEE. Losses at the gene ends were 0 bases for V and 3 bases for J; bases not matched to a gene: 3. This CDR3 has 16 residues. CDR3 region: CASSLATSGRYYEQYF. The CDR3 DNA follows: TGTGCCAGCAGCTTGGCGACTAGCGGGAGGTACTACGAGCAGTACTTC.

J is TRBJ2-3 and V is TRBV4-2, with TRBD2 matching over 10 bases. With 0 bases clipped from V and 4 bases from J, the junction kept 4 bases outside the gene matches. Germline CDR1 and CDR2: LGHNA and YNFKEQ. The CDR3 covers 16 residues. CDR3 coding DNA: TGTGCCAGCAGCCAAGATCCTAGCGGGAGACCAGATACGCAGTATTTT. The encoded protein is CASSQDPSGRPDTQYF.

The V gene is TRBV7-9, the J gene TRBJ1-3, with D uncertain. Germline CDR1 and CDR2: SEHNR and FQNEAQ (reference sequence). Deletions cut 5 bases from V and 0 bases from J, with 11 bases between. The CDR3 is made up of 15 amino acids. The CDR3 DNA is TGTGCCAGCAGCCCCCGGTTTACCTCTGGAAACACCATATATTTT. The encoded protein is CASSPRFTSGNTIYF.

The V call is TRBV29-1, the J call TRBJ2-7; D call uncertain. In germline, CDR1 is SQVTM, CDR2 ANQGSEA. This CDR3 has 11 residues. The V end was cut by 4 bases, the J end by 2 bases, with 6 bases between. The CDR3 loop reads CSVAETYEQYF. The CDR3 region has the DNA TGCAGCGTTGCGGAAACCTACGAGCAGTACTTC.